A selection of T cell receptor beta chains follows, all from one sample in a study of response to subunit inactivated influenza vaccine. TCRdb recomputed calls from the RT-PCR reads with MiXCR, one row per CDR3 protein. The data contain hundreds of thousands of distinct CDR3 sequences, 15% to 19% of them seen just once; the ten biggest clones take up under 14%. The sequencing here drew on PBMCs from blood, taken approximately 13 days after vaccination. The receptors here all came from a man between 50 and 59 years old who received an inactivated influenza vaccine. The CDR3 runs from the conserved cysteine through the conserved F or W. The D gene is left open where the match is weak. Some rows have no size entry. The others give once, few or many, or a class for an expanded clone.

V gene: TRBV18
clone size: NA
D gene: NA
J gene: TRBJ2-3
CDR3 DNA: TGTGCCAGCTCACCACCGGGGCGGGTTTGGACCGACACAGATACGCAGTATTTT
CDR3 protein: CASSPPGRVWTDTDTQYF

V gene: TRBV18
clone size: NA
D gene: TRBD1
J gene: TRBJ2-3
CDR3 DNA: TGTGACAGCTCACCCCGGACAGGGGGCCTCGATACGCAGTATTTT
CDR3 protein: CDSSPRTGGLDTQYF

V gene: TRBV5-6
clone size: NA
D gene: NA
J gene: TRBJ2-5
CDR3 DNA: TGTGCCAGCAGCTTGTGGCGTGGGGAGACCCAGTACTTC
CDR3 protein: CASSLWRGETQYF

V gene: TRBV7-8
clone size: NA
D gene: NA
J gene: TRBJ2-3
CDR3 DNA: TGTGCCAGCAGCTTAAAATCGTATACGCAGTATTTT
CDR3 protein: CASSLKSYTQYF

V gene: TRBV27
clone size: NA
D gene: NA
J gene: TRBJ2-7
CDR3 DNA: TGTGCCAGCAGTTTATCGGGCCGGGCCCCCCACGAGCAGTACTTC
CDR3 protein: CASSLSGRAPHEQYF

V gene: TRBV18
clone size: NA
D gene: NA
J gene: TRBJ2-3
CDR3 DNA: TGTGCCAGCTCACCACTACCTACATACACAGATACGCAGTATTTT
CDR3 protein: CASSPLPTYTDTQYF

V gene: TRBV18
clone size: NA
D gene: TRBD1
J gene: TRBJ2-7
CDR3 DNA: TGTGCCAGCTCACCAAACAGGGGGCCGGCGTACGAGCAGTACTTC
CDR3 protein: CASSPNRGPAYEQYF

V gene: TRBV7-6
clone size: few
D gene: NA
J gene: TRBJ1-5
CDR3 DNA: TGTGCCAGCAGCTTAGGTCAGGGTGCTCAGCCCCAGCATTTT
CDR3 protein: CASSLGQGAQPQHF

V gene: TRBV6-4
clone size: NA
D gene: NA
J gene: TRBJ1-4
CDR3 DNA: TGTGCCAGCAGTGACCTCGGGGTCCCCCGGAAACTAAATGAAAAACTGTTTTTT
CDR3 protein: CASSDLGVPRKLNEKLFF

V gene: TRBV4-3
clone size: many
D gene: NA
J gene: TRBJ1-1
CDR3 DNA: TGCGCCAGCAGCCAAGATCCCGTGAACACTGAAGCTTTCTTT
CDR3 protein: CASSQDPVNTEAFF

V gene: TRBV2
clone size: few
D gene: NA
J gene: TRBJ1-2
CDR3 DNA: TGTGCCAGCAGAATGGGTTCGGGCTTTGATCATGGCTACACCTTC
CDR3 protein: CASRMGSGFDHGYTF

V gene: TRBV9
clone size: few
D gene: TRBD1
J gene: TRBJ2-5
CDR3 DNA: TGTGCCAGCAGCCCACCGAACAGGGGAGAGACCCAGTACTTC
CDR3 protein: CASSPPNRGETQYF

V gene: TRBV4-3
clone size: few
D gene: NA
J gene: TRBJ2-3
CDR3 DNA: TGCGCCAGCAGCCAAGACACAGGGCTAGAGGAGGATACGCAGTATTTT
CDR3 protein: CASSQDTGLEEDTQYF

V gene: TRBV20-1
clone size: NA
D gene: NA
J gene: TRBJ2-7
CDR3 DNA: TGCAGTGCTAGATTTGCGGCGGCCTACGAGCAGTACTTC
CDR3 protein: CSARFAAAYEQYF

V gene: TRBV27
clone size: few
D gene: NA
J gene: TRBJ1-6
CDR3 DNA: TGTGCCAGCAGTTTATACGGCGGAGGCTCCTATAATTCACCCCTCCACTTT
CDR3 protein: CASSLYGGGSYNSPLHF

V gene: TRBV2
clone size: NA
D gene: TRBD2
J gene: TRBJ2-3
CDR3 DNA: TGTGCCAGCAAGCGGGAGAGCACAGATACGCAGTATTTT
CDR3 protein: CASKRESTDTQYF

V gene: TRBV5-5
clone size: few
D gene: NA
J gene: TRBJ2-1
CDR3 DNA: TGTGCCAGCAGCTTGGTAGCTACCAATGAGCAGTTCTTC
CDR3 protein: CASSLVATNEQFF

V gene: TRBV27
clone size: NA
D gene: NA
J gene: TRBJ2-2
CDR3 DNA: TGTGCCAGCAGTTCGGGTTTTGACACCGGGGAGCTGTTTTTT
CDR3 protein: CASSSGFDTGELFF

V gene: TRBV7-2
clone size: NA
D gene: NA
J gene: TRBJ2-3
CDR3 DNA: TGTGCCAGCCGTTCTTTGTGGAGCACAGATACGCAGTATTTT
CDR3 protein: CASRSLWSTDTQYF

V gene: TRBV12-5
clone size: few
D gene: TRBD1
J gene: TRBJ2-5
CDR3 DNA: TGTGCTAGTGGCGCAAGCTTTGGACAGGCGAGGCAAGAGACCCAGTACTTC
CDR3 protein: CASGASFGQARQETQYF

V gene: TRBV28
clone size: NA
D gene: TRBD2
J gene: TRBJ2-7
CDR3 DNA: TGTGCCAGCAGTTCCGGACTAGCGGGAGGTAATCTCTACGAGCAGTACTTC
CDR3 protein: CASSSGLAGGNLYEQYF

V gene: TRBV6-1
clone size: few
D gene: TRBD2
J gene: TRBJ2-7
CDR3 DNA: TGTGCCAGCAGACCCGGACTAGCGGTTCCCTACGAGCAGTACTTC
CDR3 protein: CASRPGLAVPYEQYF

V gene: TRBV15
clone size: NA
D gene: NA
J gene: TRBJ2-5
CDR3 DNA: TGTGCCACCAGCAGAGATGGTGCTGCCGGAGAGACCCAGTACTTC
CDR3 protein: CATSRDGAAGETQYF

V gene: TRBV7-9
clone size: few
D gene: NA
J gene: TRBJ2-4
CDR3 DNA: TGTGCCAGCAGCTTAGAGGGACCCAAAAACATTCAGTACTTC
CDR3 protein: CASSLEGPKNIQYF

V gene: TRBV5-1
clone size: NA
D gene: NA
J gene: TRBJ2-4
CDR3 DNA: TGCGCCAGCAGACCCGGTCTCCAAGCCAAAAACATTCAGTACTTC
CDR3 protein: CASRPGLQAKNIQYF

V gene: TRBV7-6
clone size: NA
D gene: TRBD1
J gene: TRBJ2-7
CDR3 DNA: TGTGCCAGCAGCTTAGTTCCTTTAACAGGGGGCGCATCCTACGAGCAGTACTTC
CDR3 protein: CASSLVPLTGGASYEQYF

V gene: TRBV7-9
clone size: few
D gene: TRBD2
J gene: TRBJ2-3
CDR3 DNA: TGTGCCAGCAGCTGGCCGAGACTAGCGAAAACAGATACGCAGTATTTT
CDR3 protein: CASSWPRLAKTDTQYF

V gene: TRBV10-3
clone size: many
D gene: TRBD2
J gene: TRBJ2-1
CDR3 DNA: TGTGCCATCAGTGAGTCGGGACTAGCGGCAGCGGGTGAGCAGTTCTTC
CDR3 protein: CAISESGLAAAGEQFF

V gene: TRBV27
clone size: NA
D gene: TRBD1
J gene: TRBJ1-6
CDR3 DNA: TGTGCCAGCAGTTCCGACAGGGGTTTTTTTTCACCCCTCCACTTT
CDR3 protein: CASSSDRGFFSPLHF

V gene: TRBV5-1
clone size: few
D gene: NA
J gene: TRBJ2-7
CDR3 DNA: TGCGCCAGCAGCTTCGGGGCCGCTAGGGGCTACGAGCAGTACTTC
CDR3 protein: CASSFGAARGYEQYF

V gene: TRBV7-2
clone size: few
D gene: TRBD1
J gene: TRBJ1-6
CDR3 DNA: TGTGCCAGCAGCTTAATAAGTACAGGGGGGGATTCACCCCTCCACTTT
CDR3 protein: CASSLISTGGDSPLHF

V gene: TRBV4-3
clone size: NA
D gene: TRBD1
J gene: TRBJ1-6
CDR3 DNA: TGCGCCAGCAGCCCGGACAGGAAGAATGATTCACCCCTCCACTTT
CDR3 protein: CASSPDRKNDSPLHF

V gene: TRBV7-2
clone size: NA
D gene: NA
J gene: TRBJ2-4
CDR3 DNA: TGTGCCAGCAGCCCCCAGTTTAGCTTCGCCAAAAACATTCAGTACTTC
CDR3 protein: CASSPQFSFAKNIQYF

V gene: TRBV19
clone size: few
D gene: NA
J gene: TRBJ2-4
CDR3 DNA: TGTGCCAGTAGAGAGTTGAGATCGGCCAAAAACATTCAGTACTTC
CDR3 protein: CASRELRSAKNIQYF

V gene: TRBV5-1
clone size: NA
D gene: NA
J gene: TRBJ2-5
CDR3 DNA: TGCGCCACCGCCGCCGGACCGGTCCAAGAGACCCGGTACTTC
CDR3 protein: CATAAGPVQETRYF

V gene: TRBV30
clone size: NA
D gene: TRBD1
J gene: TRBJ2-3
CDR3 DNA: TGTGCCTGGAGTGGCGACAGGGGTTTGGGAGATACGCAGTATTTT
CDR3 protein: CAWSGDRGLGDTQYF

V gene: TRBV11-3
clone size: NA
D gene: TRBD2
J gene: TRBJ2-3
CDR3 DNA: TGTGCCAGCAGCTTAGGGGGACTAGAAGCAGCAGATACGCAGTATTTT
CDR3 protein: CASSLGGLEAADTQYF

V gene: TRBV12-3/TRBV12-4
clone size: many
D gene: TRBD1
J gene: TRBJ2-5
CDR3 DNA: TGTGCCAGCGGACAGGATAACCAAAAGACCCAGTACTTC
CDR3 protein: CASGQDNQKTQYF

V gene: TRBV12-3/TRBV12-4
clone size: NA
D gene: NA
J gene: TRBJ2-7
CDR3 DNA: TGTGCCAGCAGTTTAGTTAGAAGGGGAGAGCAGTACTTC
CDR3 protein: CASSLVRRGEQYF

V gene: TRBV3-1
clone size: few
D gene: TRBD2
J gene: TRBJ2-7
CDR3 DNA: TGTGCCAGCAGCCAAGACTCCACGACTAGCGGGTACGAGCAGTACTTC
CDR3 protein: CASSQDSTTSGYEQYF

V gene: TRBV5-6
clone size: NA
D gene: NA
J gene: TRBJ2-4
CDR3 DNA: TGTGCCAGCAGCTTGGACACGGGCGGCTTCTGGACCAAAAACATTCAGTACTTC
CDR3 protein: CASSLDTGGFWTKNIQYF

V gene: TRBV7-9
clone size: NA
D gene: NA
J gene: TRBJ2-7
CDR3 DNA: TGTGCCAGCAGCTTAGCTGGACCGGGGCCCGAGCAGTACTTC
CDR3 protein: CASSLAGPGPEQYF

V gene: TRBV10-3
clone size: NA
D gene: NA
J gene: TRBJ2-6
CDR3 DNA: TGTGCCGGGAGAGATGGGGCCAACGTCCTGACTTTC
CDR3 protein: CAGRDGANVLTF

V gene: TRBV29-1
clone size: few
D gene: TRBD2
J gene: TRBJ2-3
CDR3 DNA: TGCAGCGTTGACCGGGGGGATGGAGATACGCAGTATTTT
CDR3 protein: CSVDRGDGDTQYF

V gene: TRBV28
clone size: many
D gene: NA
J gene: TRBJ2-5
CDR3 DNA: TGTGCCAGCAGTTGGGGGCGCGGAGAGACCCAGTACTTC
CDR3 protein: CASSWGRGETQYF

V gene: TRBV5-1
clone size: NA
D gene: NA
J gene: TRBJ2-5
CDR3 DNA: TGCGCCAGCAGCTCCCGGGACCTACAAGAGACCCAGTACTTC
CDR3 protein: CASSSRDLQETQYF

V gene: TRBV5-1
clone size: NA
D gene: NA
J gene: TRBJ2-3
CDR3 DNA: TGCGCCAGCAGCTTGGCCGACGGGGTGCGGGACACAGATACGCAGTATTTT
CDR3 protein: CASSLADGVRDTDTQYF

V gene: TRBV18
clone size: NA
D gene: NA
J gene: TRBJ2-7
CDR3 DNA: TGTGCCAGCTCATCGAGACAGGACTTCTCCTACGAGCAGTACTTC
CDR3 protein: CASSSRQDFSYEQYF

V gene: TRBV15
clone size: NA
D gene: NA
J gene: TRBJ2-7
CDR3 DNA: TGTGCCACCAGCAGAGAGACAGGTGTTTTCTACGAGCAGTACTTC
CDR3 protein: CATSRETGVFYEQYF

V gene: TRBV28
clone size: few
D gene: TRBD1
J gene: TRBJ1-5
CDR3 DNA: TGTGCCAGCAGTTGGACAGGGGAACATCAGCCCCAGCATTTT
CDR3 protein: CASSWTGEHQPQHF

V gene: TRBV6-6
clone size: few
D gene: NA
J gene: TRBJ2-7
CDR3 DNA: TGTGCCAGCAGTTACTCACGGGACTTTAGGCAGTACTTC
CDR3 protein: CASSYSRDFRQYF

V gene: TRBV2
clone size: NA
D gene: TRBD2
J gene: TRBJ2-1
CDR3 DNA: TGTGCCAGCAGTACTAGCGGGAGTTCGACTGAGCAGTTCTTC
CDR3 protein: CASSTSGSSTEQFF

V gene: TRBV20-1
clone size: NA
D gene: NA
J gene: TRBJ2-5
CDR3 DNA: TGCGGTGGGGGGCTCGACCAAGAGACCCAGTACTTC
CDR3 protein: CGGGLDQETQYF

V gene: TRBV20-1
clone size: few
D gene: TRBD1
J gene: TRBJ2-2
CDR3 DNA: TGCAGTGCTAGAGATCAGGGACAGGGGACCGGGGAGCTGTTTTTT
CDR3 protein: CSARDQGQGTGELFF

V gene: TRBV11-2
clone size: NA
D gene: NA
J gene: TRBJ2-1
CDR3 DNA: TGCTCCTACAATGAGCAGTTCTTC
CDR3 protein: CSYNEQFF

V gene: TRBV5-6
clone size: NA
D gene: NA
J gene: TRBJ1-5
CDR3 DNA: TGTGCCAGCAGCTTGGCCGGTAAGGCGTTTACCAATCAGCCCCAGCATTTT
CDR3 protein: CASSLAGKAFTNQPQHF

V gene: TRBV7-2
clone size: NA
D gene: TRBD1
J gene: TRBJ2-4
CDR3 DNA: TGTGCCAGCAGATCAGGGGGCGCTTCCAAAAACATTCAGTACTTC
CDR3 protein: CASRSGGASKNIQYF

V gene: TRBV29-1
clone size: many
D gene: NA
J gene: TRBJ2-7
CDR3 DNA: TGCAGCGTTGGCGAGCCCTACGAGCAGTACTTC
CDR3 protein: CSVGEPYEQYF

V gene: TRBV9
clone size: few
D gene: TRBD1
J gene: TRBJ1-1
CDR3 DNA: TGTGCCAGCAGCGAAGGACAGGGGTACACTGAAGCTTTCTTT
CDR3 protein: CASSEGQGYTEAFF